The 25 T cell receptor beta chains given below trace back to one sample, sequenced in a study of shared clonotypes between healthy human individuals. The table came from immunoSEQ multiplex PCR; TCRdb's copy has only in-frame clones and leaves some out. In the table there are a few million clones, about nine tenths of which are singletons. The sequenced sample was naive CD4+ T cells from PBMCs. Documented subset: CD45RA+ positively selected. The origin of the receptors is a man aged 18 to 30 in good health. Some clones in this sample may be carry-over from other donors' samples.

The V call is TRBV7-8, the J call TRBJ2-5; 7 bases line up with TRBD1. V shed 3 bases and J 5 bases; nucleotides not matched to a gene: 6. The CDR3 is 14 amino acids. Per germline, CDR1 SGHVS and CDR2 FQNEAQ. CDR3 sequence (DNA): TGTGCCAGCAGCTTTAACAGGGGCAAGGAGACCCAGTACTTC. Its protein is CASSFNRGKETQYF.

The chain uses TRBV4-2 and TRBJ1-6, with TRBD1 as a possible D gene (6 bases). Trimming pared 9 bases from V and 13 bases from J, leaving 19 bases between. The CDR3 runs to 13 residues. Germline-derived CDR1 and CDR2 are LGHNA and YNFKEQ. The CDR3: CASRQVGEMPLHF. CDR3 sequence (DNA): TGTGCCAGTAGACAGGTGGGGGAGATGCCCCTCCACTTT.

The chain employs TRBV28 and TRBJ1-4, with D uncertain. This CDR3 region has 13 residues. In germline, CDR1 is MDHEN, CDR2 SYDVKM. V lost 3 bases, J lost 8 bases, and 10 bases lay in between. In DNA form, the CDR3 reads TGTGCCAGCAGTTTTGGAGGGCGGGAAAAACTGTTTTTT. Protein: CASSFGGREKLFF.

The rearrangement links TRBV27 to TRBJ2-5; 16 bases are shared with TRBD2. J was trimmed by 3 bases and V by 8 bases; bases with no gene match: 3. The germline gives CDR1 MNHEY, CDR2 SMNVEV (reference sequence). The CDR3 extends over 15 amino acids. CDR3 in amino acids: CASGTSGRAKETQYF. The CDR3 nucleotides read TGTGCCAGCGGGACTAGCGGGAGGGCCAAAGAGACCCAGTACTTC.

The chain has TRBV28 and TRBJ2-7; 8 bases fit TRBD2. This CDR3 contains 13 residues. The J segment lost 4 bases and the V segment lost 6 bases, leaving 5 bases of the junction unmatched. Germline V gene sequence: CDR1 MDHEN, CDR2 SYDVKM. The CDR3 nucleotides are TGTGCCAGCAGGCCCGGGGGGGGTTACGAGCAGTACTTC. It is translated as CASRPGGGYEQYF. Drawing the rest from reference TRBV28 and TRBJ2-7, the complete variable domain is DVKVTQSSRYLVKRTGEKVFLECVQDMDHENMFWYRQDPGLGLRLIYFSYDVKMKEKGDIPEGYSVSREKKERFSLILESASTNQTSMYLCASRPGGGYEQYFGPGTRLTVT.

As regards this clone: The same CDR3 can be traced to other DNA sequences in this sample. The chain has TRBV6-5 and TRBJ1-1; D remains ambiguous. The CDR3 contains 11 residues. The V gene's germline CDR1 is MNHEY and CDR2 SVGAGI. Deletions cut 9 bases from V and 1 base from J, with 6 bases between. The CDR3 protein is CASGKNTEAFF. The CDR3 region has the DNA TGTGCCAGTGGAAAGAACACTGAAGCTTTCTTT.

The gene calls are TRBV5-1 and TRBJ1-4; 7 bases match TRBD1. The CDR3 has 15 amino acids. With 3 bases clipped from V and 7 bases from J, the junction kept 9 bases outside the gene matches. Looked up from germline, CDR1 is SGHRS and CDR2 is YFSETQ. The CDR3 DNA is TGCGCCAGCAGCTCACTTCGGGACAGCAGTGAAAAACTGTTTTTT. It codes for CASSSLRDSSEKLFF.

CDR3 DNA: TGTGCCAGCAGCTCAGGGAGGGGACTATACGAGCAGTACTTC. It translates to CASSSGRGLYEQYF. This chain joins TRBV6-6 and TRBJ2-7; 7 bases map to TRBD2. CDR1 and CDR2 (germline): MNHNY, SVGAGI (reference sequence). The CDR3 is made up of 14 amino acids. V was clipped by 6 bases and J by 4 bases; unmatched bases: 9.

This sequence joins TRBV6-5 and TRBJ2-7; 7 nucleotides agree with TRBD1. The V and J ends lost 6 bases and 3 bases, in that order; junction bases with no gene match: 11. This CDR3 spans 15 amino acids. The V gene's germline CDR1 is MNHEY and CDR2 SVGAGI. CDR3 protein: CASRKHRGRDYEQYF. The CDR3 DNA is TGTGCCAGCAGAAAACACAGGGGACGTGACTACGAGCAGTACTTC.

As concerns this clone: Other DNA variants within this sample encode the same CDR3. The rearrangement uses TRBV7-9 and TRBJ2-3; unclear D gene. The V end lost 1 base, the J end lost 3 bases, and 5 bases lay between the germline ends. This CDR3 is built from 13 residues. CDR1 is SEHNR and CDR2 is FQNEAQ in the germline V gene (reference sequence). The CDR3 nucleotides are TGTGCCAGCAGCTTAGGGAGAACAGATACGCAGTATTTT. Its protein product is CASSLGRTDTQYF.

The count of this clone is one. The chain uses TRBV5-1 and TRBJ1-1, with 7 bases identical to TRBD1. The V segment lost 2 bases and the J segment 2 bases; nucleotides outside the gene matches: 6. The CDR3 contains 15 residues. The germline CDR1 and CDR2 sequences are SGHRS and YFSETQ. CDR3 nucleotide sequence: TGCGCCAGCAGCTTTACAGGGGCTCTAAACACTGAAGCTTTCTTT. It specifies CASSFTGALNTEAFF.

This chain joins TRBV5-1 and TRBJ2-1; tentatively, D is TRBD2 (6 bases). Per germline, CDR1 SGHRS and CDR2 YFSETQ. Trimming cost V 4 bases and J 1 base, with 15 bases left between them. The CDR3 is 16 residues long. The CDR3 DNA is TGCGCCAGCAGCATCCTTAGCGGTACGTCCTACAATGAGCAGTTCTTC. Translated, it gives CASSILSGTSYNEQFF.

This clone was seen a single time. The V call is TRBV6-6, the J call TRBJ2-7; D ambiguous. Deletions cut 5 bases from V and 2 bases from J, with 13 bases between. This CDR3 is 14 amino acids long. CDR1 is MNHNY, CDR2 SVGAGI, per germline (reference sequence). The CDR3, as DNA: TGTGCCAGCAGTAACCAGAAGTTTACCTACGAGCAGTACTTC. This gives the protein CASSNQKFTYEQYF.

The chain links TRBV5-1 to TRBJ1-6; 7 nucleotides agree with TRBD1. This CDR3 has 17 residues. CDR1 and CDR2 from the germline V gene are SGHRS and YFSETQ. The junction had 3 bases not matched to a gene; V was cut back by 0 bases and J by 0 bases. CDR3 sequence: CASSLGPGGSYNSPLHF. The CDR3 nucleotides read TGCGCCAGCAGCTTGGGACCAGGGGGCTCCTATAATTCACCCCTCCACTTT.

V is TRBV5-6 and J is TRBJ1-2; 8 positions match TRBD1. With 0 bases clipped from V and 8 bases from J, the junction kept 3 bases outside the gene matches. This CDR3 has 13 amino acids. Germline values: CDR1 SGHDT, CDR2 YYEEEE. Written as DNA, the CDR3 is TGTGCCAGCAGCTTGGCACAGGGGGACGGCTACACCTTC. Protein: CASSLAQGDGYTF.

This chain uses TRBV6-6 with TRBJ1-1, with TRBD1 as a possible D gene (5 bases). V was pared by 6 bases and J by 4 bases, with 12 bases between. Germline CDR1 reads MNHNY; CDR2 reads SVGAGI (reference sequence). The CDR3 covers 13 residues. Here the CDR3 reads CASSRQQLTEAFF. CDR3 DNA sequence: TGTGCCAGCAGCCGACAGCAGCTCACTGAAGCTTTCTTT.

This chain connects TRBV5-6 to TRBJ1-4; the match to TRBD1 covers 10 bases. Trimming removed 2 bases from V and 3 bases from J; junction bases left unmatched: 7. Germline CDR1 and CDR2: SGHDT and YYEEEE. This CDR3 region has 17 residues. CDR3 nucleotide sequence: TGTGCCAGCAGCTTCACGGGACAGGGGACCGCTAATGAAAAACTGTTTTTT. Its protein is CASSFTGQGTANEKLFF.

The CDR3 region is CATWGQGYEQYF. The CDR3 DNA is TGTGCCACCTGGGGACAGGGGTACGAGCAGTACTTC. The chain links TRBV6-5 to TRBJ2-7; 10 bases fit TRBD1. The CDR3 is made up of 12 amino acids. The V and J ends lost 10 bases and 4 bases, in that order; junction bases with no gene match: 4. Germline CDR1 reads MNHEY; CDR2 reads SVGAGI.

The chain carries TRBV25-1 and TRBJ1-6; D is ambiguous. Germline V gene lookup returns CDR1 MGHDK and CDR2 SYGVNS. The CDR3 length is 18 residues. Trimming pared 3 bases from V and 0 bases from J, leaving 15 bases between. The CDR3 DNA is TGTGCCAGCAGTGACCGACCGGACCCTTTCTCCTATAATTCACCCCTCCACTTT. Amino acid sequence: CASSDRPDPFSYNSPLHF.

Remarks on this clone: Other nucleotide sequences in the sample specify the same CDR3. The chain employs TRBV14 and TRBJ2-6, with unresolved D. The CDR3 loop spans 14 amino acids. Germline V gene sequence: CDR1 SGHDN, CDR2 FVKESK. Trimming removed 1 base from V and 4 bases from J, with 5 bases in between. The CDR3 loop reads CASSQVPGANVLTF. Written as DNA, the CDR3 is TGTGCCAGCAGCCAAGTCCCCGGGGCCAACGTCCTGACTTTC.

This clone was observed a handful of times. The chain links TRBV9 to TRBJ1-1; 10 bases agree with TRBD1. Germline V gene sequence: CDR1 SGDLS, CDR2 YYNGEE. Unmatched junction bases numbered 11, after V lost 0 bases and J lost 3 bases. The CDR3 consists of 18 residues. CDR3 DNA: TGTGCCAGCAGCGTAGAGATGCACGGACAGGGGGACGACACTGAAGCTTTCTTT. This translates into CASSVEMHGQGDDTEAFF.

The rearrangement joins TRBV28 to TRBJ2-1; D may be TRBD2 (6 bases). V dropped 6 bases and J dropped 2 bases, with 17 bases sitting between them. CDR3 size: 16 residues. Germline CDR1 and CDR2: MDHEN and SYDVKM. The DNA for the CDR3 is TGTGCCAGCAGCCCGCGCCATGGCGGGGCCTACAATGAGCAGTTCTTC. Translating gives CASSPRHGGAYNEQFF.

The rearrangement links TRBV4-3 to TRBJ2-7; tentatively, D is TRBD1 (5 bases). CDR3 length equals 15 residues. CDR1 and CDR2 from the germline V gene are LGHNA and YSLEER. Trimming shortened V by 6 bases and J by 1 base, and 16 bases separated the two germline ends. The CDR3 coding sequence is TGCGCCAGCAGTCCTCAGGCCCAGGGTTCCTACGAGCAGTACTTC. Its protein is CASSPQAQGSYEQYF.

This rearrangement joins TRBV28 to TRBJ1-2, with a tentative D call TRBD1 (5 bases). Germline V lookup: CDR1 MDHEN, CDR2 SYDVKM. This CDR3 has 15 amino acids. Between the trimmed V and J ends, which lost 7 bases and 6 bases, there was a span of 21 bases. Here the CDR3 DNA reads TGTGCCAGCACCCTCGCTGGCAGGCCGGGGGATGGCTACACCTTC. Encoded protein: CASTLAGRPGDGYTF.

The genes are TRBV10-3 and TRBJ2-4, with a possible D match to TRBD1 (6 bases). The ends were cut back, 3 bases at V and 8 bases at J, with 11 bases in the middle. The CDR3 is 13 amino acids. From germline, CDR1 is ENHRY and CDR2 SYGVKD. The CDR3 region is CAISETGLDIQYF. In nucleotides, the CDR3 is TGTGCCATCAGTGAAACAGGGTTGGACATTCAGTACTTC.